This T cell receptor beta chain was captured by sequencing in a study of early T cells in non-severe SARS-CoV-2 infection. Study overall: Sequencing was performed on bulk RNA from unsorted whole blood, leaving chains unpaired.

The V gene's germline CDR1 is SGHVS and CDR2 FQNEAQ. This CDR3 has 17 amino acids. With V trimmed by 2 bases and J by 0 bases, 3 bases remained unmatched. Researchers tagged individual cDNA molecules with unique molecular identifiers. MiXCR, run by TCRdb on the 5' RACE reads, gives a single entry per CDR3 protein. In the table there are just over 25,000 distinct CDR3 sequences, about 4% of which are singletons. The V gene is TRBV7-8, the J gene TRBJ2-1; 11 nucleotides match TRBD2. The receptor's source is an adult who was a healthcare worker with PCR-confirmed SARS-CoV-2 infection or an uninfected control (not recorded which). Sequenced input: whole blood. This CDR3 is CASSLRLAGSSYNEQFF. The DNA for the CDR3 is TGTGCCAGCAGCTTAAGACTAGCGGGAAGCTCCTACAATGAGCAGTTCTTC.